This TCR beta chain was documented in a study of T cells in localized non-small cell lung cancer. Study conclusions and caveats: Heterogeneity within the tumor remains possible, as just one region underwent sequencing. A denser population of T cells in blood accompanied longer overall survival. Tumor trailed uninvolved adjacent lung in T cell clonality, which peaked there. When the top 100 tumor clones were examined, a median approximately 57 of them also appeared in the adjacent lung, which was paired and uninvolved.

Per the germline V gene, CDR1 is LGHNA and CDR2 is YNFKEQ. With 4 bases removed from V and 0 bases from J, the gap between germline ends came to 10 bases. The CDR3 loop spans 15 amino acids. As to this clone: Antigen specificity is unknown.

Only in-frame clones appear in the TCRdb table, and some are missing; sequencing was by immunoSEQ multiplex PCR. In the table there are more than 10,000 clones, just over 85% of which are singletons. The chain combines TRBV4-2 with TRBJ1-3; D is unresolved. The TCR sequence derives from a male donor at least 60 years old with stage III lung adenocarcinoma. The specimen was peripheral blood, collected before any cancer treatment. The CDR3 reads CASSPQRNSGNTIYF. CDR3 bases: TGTGCCAGCAGCCCACAACGGAACTCTGGAAACACCATATATTTT.